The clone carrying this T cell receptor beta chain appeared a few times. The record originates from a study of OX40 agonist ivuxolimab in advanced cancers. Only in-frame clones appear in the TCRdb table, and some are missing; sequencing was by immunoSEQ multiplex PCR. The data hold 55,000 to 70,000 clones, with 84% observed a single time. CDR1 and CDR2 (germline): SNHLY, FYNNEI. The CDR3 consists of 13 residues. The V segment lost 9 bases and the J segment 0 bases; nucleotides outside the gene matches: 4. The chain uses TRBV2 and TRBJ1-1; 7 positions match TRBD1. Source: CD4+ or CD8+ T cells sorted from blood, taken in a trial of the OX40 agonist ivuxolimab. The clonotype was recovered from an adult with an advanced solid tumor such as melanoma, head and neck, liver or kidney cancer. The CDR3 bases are TGTGCCAGTGGACAGGTCGTGAACACTGAAGCTTTCTTT. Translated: CASGQVVNTEAFF.